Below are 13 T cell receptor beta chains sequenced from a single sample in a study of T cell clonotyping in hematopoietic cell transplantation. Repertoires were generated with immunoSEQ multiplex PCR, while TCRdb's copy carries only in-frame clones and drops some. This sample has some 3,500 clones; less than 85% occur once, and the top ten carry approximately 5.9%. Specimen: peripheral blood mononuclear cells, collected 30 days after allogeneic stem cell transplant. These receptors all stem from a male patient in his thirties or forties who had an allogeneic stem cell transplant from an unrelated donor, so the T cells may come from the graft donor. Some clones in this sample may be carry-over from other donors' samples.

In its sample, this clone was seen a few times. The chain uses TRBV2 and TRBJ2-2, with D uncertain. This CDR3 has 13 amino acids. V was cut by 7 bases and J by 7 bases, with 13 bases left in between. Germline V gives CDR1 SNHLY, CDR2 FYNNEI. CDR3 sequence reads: CASNSNSDGELFF. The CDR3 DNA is TGTGCCAGCAACAGTAACTCGGACGGGGAGCTGTTTTTT.

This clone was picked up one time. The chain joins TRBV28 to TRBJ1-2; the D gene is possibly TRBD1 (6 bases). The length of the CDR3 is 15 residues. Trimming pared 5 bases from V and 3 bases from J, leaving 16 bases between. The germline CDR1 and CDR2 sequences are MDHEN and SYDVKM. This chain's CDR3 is CASSTRDKGDYGYTF. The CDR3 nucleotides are TGTGCCAGCAGTACCCGGGACAAAGGGGACTATGGCTACACCTTC.

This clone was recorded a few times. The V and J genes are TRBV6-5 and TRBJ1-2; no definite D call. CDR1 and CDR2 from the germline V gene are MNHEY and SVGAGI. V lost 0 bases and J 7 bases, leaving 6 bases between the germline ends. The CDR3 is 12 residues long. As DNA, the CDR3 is TGTGCCAGCAGTTACTCGAGGTCTGGCTACACCTTC. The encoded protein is CASSYSRSGYTF.

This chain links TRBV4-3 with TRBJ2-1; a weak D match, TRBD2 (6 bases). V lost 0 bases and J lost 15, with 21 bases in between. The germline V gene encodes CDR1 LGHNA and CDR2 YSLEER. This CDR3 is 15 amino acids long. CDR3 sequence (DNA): TGCGCCAGCAGCCAAGAGGGGGGATTGGCACTCCCATGGTTCTTC. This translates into CASSQEGGLALPWFF.

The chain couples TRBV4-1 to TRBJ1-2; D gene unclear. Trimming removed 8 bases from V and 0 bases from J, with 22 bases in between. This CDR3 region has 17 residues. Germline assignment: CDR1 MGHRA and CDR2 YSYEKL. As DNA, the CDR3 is TGCGCCAGCTCCCTCTTGGGCAGGAATTCATCTAACTATGGCTACACCTTC. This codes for CASSLLGRNSSNYGYTF.

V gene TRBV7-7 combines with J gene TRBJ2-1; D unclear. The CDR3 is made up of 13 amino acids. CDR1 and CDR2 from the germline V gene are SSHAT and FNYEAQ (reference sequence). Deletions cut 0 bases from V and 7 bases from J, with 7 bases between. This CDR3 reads CASSLALGNEQFF. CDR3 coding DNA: TGTGCCAGCAGCTTAGCACTGGGGAATGAGCAGTTCTTC.

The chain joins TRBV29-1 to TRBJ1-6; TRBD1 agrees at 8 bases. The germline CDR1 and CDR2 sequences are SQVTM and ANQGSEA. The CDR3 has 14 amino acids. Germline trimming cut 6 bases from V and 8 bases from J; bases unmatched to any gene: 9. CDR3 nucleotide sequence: TGCAGCGTCCGGCAGGGGGCCTCCGATTCACCCCTCCACTTT. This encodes CSVRQGASDSPLHF.

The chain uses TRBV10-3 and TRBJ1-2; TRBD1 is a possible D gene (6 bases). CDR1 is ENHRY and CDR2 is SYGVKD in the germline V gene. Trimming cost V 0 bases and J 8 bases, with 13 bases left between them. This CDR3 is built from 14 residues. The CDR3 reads CAISESSGAVGYTF. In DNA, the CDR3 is TGTGCCATCAGTGAGTCGTCAGGGGCCGTCGGCTACACCTTC.

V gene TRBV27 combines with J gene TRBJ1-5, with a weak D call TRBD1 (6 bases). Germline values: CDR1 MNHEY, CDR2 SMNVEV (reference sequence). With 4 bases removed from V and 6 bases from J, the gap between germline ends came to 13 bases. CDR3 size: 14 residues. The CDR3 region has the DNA TGTGCCAGCAGTTGGGGGGCGGAGGGTCAGCCCCAGCATTTT. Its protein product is CASSWGAEGQPQHF.

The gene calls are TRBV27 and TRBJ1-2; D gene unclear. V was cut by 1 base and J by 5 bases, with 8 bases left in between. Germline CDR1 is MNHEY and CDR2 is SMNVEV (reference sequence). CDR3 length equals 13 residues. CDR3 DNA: TGTGCCAGCAGTTTATTTGAGGGTTATGGCTACACCTTC. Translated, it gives CASSLFEGYGYTF.

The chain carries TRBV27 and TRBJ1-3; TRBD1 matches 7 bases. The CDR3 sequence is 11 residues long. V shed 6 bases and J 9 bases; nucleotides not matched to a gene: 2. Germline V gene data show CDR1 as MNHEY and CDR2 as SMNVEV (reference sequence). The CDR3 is CASRTGTTIYF. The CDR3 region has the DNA TGTGCCAGCAGGACAGGGACCACCATATATTTT.

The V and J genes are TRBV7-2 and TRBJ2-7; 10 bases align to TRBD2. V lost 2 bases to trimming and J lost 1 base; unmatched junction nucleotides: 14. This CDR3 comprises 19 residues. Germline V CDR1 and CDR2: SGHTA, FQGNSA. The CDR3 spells CASSLSRLAQRGGSYEQYF. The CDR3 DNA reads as TGTGCCAGCAGCTTATCACGACTAGCCCAGCGGGGGGGTTCCTACGAGCAGTACTTC. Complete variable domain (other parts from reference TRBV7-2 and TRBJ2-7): GAGVSQSPSNKVTEKGKDVELRCDPISGHTALYWYRQSLGQGLEFLIYFQGNSAPDKSGLPSDRFSAERTGGSVSTLTIQRTQQEDSAVYLCASSLSRLAQRGGSYEQYFGPGTRLTVT.

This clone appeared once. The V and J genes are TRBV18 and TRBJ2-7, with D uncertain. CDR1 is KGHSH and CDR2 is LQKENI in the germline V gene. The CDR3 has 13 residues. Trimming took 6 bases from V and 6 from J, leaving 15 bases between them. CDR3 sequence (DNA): TGTGCCAGCTCTCTTGATCAACTCCGCGAGCAGTACTTC. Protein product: CASSLDQLREQYF.